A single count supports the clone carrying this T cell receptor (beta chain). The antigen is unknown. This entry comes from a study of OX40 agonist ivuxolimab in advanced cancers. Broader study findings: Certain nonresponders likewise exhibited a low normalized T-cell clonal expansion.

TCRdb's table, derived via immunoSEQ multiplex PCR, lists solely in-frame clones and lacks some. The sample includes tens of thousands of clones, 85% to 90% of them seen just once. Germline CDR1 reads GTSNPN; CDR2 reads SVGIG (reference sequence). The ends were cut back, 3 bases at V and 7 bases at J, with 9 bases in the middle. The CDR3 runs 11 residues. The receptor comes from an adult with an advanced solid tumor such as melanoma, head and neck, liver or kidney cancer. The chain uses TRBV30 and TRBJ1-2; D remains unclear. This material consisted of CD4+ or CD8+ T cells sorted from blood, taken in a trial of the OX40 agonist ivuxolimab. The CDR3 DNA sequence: TGTGCCTGGAGATTCGGTGGTGGCTACACCTTC. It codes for CAWRFGGGYTF.